The clone carrying this TCR beta chain was observed a handful of times. Its antigen is unidentified. Germline CDR1 and CDR2: DFQATT and SNEGSKA (reference sequence). The CDR3 runs 14 residues. Trimming pared 0 bases from V and 5 bases from J, leaving 13 bases between. TCRdb re-derived calls from the reads in MiXCR, one entry per CDR3 protein. Among about 490,000 distinct CDR3 sequences, about a quarter were seen once, and the ten largest hold around 14%. This specimen comes from a study of T cell repertoires in cytomegalovirus infection. Overall study context: A matching HLA type, together with CMV infection, was signaled by public TCR beta signatures.

The study, taken as a whole, reports: Individuals carrying CMV plus the relevant HLA were identified by cumulative frequency of public TCR beta families. In two of eight donors, the top clonotype was HLA-C-restricted CMV-specific.

This receptor was obtained from a human donor in good health (CMV status not recorded). Some clones in this sample may be carry-over from other donors' samples. The J gene is TRBJ1-1, the V gene TRBV20-1; D not certain. Sequenced: PBMCs. CDR3 nucleotide sequence: TGCAGTGCTAGAGAGGCGGTGATGGGGACTGAAGCTTTCTTT. It encodes CSAREAVMGTEAFF.